The 29 T cell receptor beta chains given below trace back to one sample, sequenced in a study of shared clonotypes between healthy human individuals. Repertoires were generated with immunoSEQ multiplex PCR, while TCRdb's copy carries only in-frame clones and drops some. The repertoire holds a few hundred thousand clones, with more than 60% as singletons. Sequenced material: memory CD4+ T cells sorted from blood. Regarding subset: CD45RA-negative fraction. The source of these receptors is a man aged 25 to 40 in good health.

The CDR3 here is CASSLTRVGQETQYF. In DNA form, the CDR3 reads TGTGCCAGCAGCTTAACCAGGGTAGGCCAAGAGACCCAGTACTTC. V usage is TRBV7-2 and J usage is TRBJ2-5, with D maybe TRBD1 (5 bases). V was clipped by 2 bases and J by 1 base, with 11 bases between them. CDR1 SGHTA and CDR2 FQGNSA come from the germline V gene. This CDR3 region has 15 residues.

The chain carries TRBV19 and TRBJ2-1; tentative D call: TRBD1 (5 bases). Trimming cost V 3 bases and J 6 bases, with 6 bases left between them. The germline V gene encodes CDR1 LNHDA and CDR2 SQIVND (reference sequence). The CDR3 runs to 12 residues. CDR3 bases: TGTGCCAGTAGTATCCAGGGCAATGAGCAGTTCTTC. Its protein is CASSIQGNEQFF.

For the CDR3, the DNA is TGTGCCAGCAGCTTATCTCGGGCGGGAGTGTCCCAAGAGACCCAGTACTTC. It translates to CASSLSRAGVSQETQYF. The chain employs TRBV7-2 and TRBJ2-5, with 7 bases matching TRBD2. Germline CDR1 is SGHTA and CDR2 is FQGNSA. This CDR3 has 17 amino acids. Germline trimming cut 2 bases from V and 1 base from J; bases unmatched to any gene: 10.

The table lists this clone with a few counts. V is TRBV19 and J is TRBJ1-2; 10 bases map to TRBD1. This CDR3 is built from 14 residues. The V gene end was trimmed by 3 bases and the J gene end by 7 bases; junction bases not matched to a gene: 5. The germline V gene encodes CDR1 LNHDA and CDR2 SQIVND (reference sequence). CDR3 in DNA: TGTGCCAGTAGTATCAGGGACAGGGGCCCTGGCTACACCTTC. This gives the protein CASSIRDRGPGYTF. Looking up the rest from reference TRBV19 and TRBJ1-2 gives the full variable domain: DGGITQSPKYLFRKEGQNVTLSCEQNLNHDAMYWYRQDPGQGLRLIYYSQIVNDFQKGDIAEGYSVSREKKESFPLTVTSAQKNPTAFYLCASSIRDRGPGYTFGSGTRLTVV.

This chain joins TRBV5-4 and TRBJ2-7; 15 positions agree with TRBD2. V lost 3 bases, J lost 6 bases, and 1 base stayed unmatched. The CDR3 is made up of 14 amino acids. Germline V gene data show CDR1 as SGHNT and CDR2 as YYREEE (reference sequence). This CDR3 is CASSWGLAGGEQYF. CDR3 coding DNA: TGTGCCAGCAGCTGGGGACTAGCGGGAGGCGAGCAGTACTTC.

This clone has only a few counts. The chain joins TRBV18 to TRBJ1-1, with D hard to call. CDR3 length equals 13 residues. In germline, CDR1 is KGHSH, CDR2 LQKENI. The ends were cut back, 3 bases at V and 5 bases at J, with 10 bases in the middle. The CDR3 reads CASSPQDGTEAFF. CDR3 DNA: TGTGCCAGCTCACCCCAGGACGGAACTGAAGCTTTCTTT.

As for this clone: This sample includes further DNA sequences coding for the same CDR3. The rearrangement joins TRBV7-9 to TRBJ2-7, with TRBD1 identical over 7 bases. The CDR3 has 13 amino acids. Trimming cost V 8 bases and J 1 base; bases outside gene matches: 5. Germline V gene data show CDR1 as SEHNR and CDR2 as FQNEAQ (reference sequence). The CDR3 reads CASSRDRSYEQYF. In DNA, the CDR3 is TGTGCCAGCTCCCGGGACAGATCCTACGAGCAGTACTTC. Full variable domain (outside the CDR3, taken from reference TRBV7-9 and TRBJ2-7): DTGVSQNPRHKITKRGQNVTFRCDPISEHNRLYWYRQTLGQGPEFLTYFQNEAQLEKSRLLSDRFSAERPKGSFSTLEIQRTEQGDSAMYLCASSRDRSYEQYFGPGTRLTVT.

The V gene is TRBV5-1, the J gene TRBJ2-1; 9 bases map to TRBD1. The germline V gene has CDR1 SGHRS and CDR2 YFSETQ. The CDR3 is 15 residues long. After removal of 2 bases from V and 7 bases from J, the junction contained 7 bases not matched to a gene. In DNA, the CDR3 is TGCGCCAGCAGCTTCATCGGGACAGGGCGGAATGAGCAGTTCTTC. Translated: CASSFIGTGRNEQFF.

This clone was counted between two and nine times. V and J are TRBV5-4 and TRBJ1-1; TRBD1 agrees at 7 bases. V lost 4 bases and J lost 2; bases outside the gene matches: 2. The length of the CDR3 is 13 residues. Germline V CDR1 and CDR2: SGHNT, YYREEE (reference sequence). In DNA, the CDR3 is TGTGCCAGCAGCCGACAGGGCAACACTGAAGCTTTCTTT. It translates to CASSRQGNTEAFF.

The J gene is TRBJ2-5, the V gene TRBV5-1; 8 nucleotides agree with TRBD2. The ends lost 0 bases at V and 5 bases at J; junction bases unmatched: 0. CDR3 length: 13 amino acids. Germline V CDR1 and CDR2: SGHRS, YFSETQ. DNA of the CDR3: TGCGCCAGCAGCTTGGGACTAGCGGAGACCCAGTACTTC. Translation gives CASSLGLAETQYF.

The chain links TRBV4-2 to TRBJ2-1; TRBD2 agrees at 7 bases. Trimming cost V 0 bases and J 9 bases; bases outside gene matches: 8. CDR1 LGHNA and CDR2 YNFKEQ come from the germline V gene. The CDR3 is 15 residues long. The CDR3 sequence: CASSQESGRTGEQFF. CDR3 DNA sequence: TGTGCCAGCAGCCAAGAGTCCGGGAGGACCGGTGAGCAGTTCTTC.

The CDR3 sequence is CAISAVYTEAFF. The CDR3 DNA is TGTGCCATCAGTGCCGTGTACACTGAAGCTTTCTTT. The chain couples TRBV10-3 to TRBJ1-1; no clear D. The CDR3 is made up of 12 amino acids. Germline-derived CDR1 and CDR2 are ENHRY and SYGVKD. V dropped 4 bases and J dropped 3 bases, with 6 bases sitting between them.

The chain recombines TRBV25-1 with TRBJ2-5; 7 bases are a match to TRBD2. Trimming removed 7 bases from V and 4 bases from J; junction bases left unmatched: 12. The CDR3 contains 15 residues. Per the germline V gene, CDR1 is MGHDK and CDR2 is SYGVNS. CDR3 in DNA: TGTGCCAGCACCCTCCGCCGCGGGGGTACAGAGACCCAGTACTTC. It encodes CASTLRRGGTETQYF.

This clone appeared many times. V usage is TRBV19 and J usage is TRBJ2-7; D possibly corresponds to TRBD2 (5 bases). Germline CDR1 reads LNHDA; CDR2 reads SQIVND (reference sequence). Trimming cost V 4 bases and J 3 bases, with 10 bases left between them. This CDR3 region has 13 residues. The CDR3 region has the DNA TGTGCCAGTAGTACTGAACGGGGCTACGAGCAGTACTTC. Amino acid sequence: CASSTERGYEQYF.

CDR3 region: CASSRPGQDTQYF. The DNA for the CDR3 is TGCGCCAGCAGCCGCCCGGGCCAGGATACGCAGTATTTT. The J gene is TRBJ2-3, the V gene TRBV4-1, with D uncertain. The CDR3 extends over 13 amino acids. The germline CDR1 and CDR2 sequences are MGHRA and YSYEKL. The V end was cut by 4 bases, the J end by 6 bases, with 11 bases between.

This clone was detected a few times. The J gene is TRBJ1-1, the V gene TRBV10-2; D is uncertain. The V and J ends lost 4 bases and 0 bases respectively, with 6 bases between them. Germline V gene lookup returns CDR1 WSHSY and CDR2 SAAADI. The CDR3 runs 13 residues. The DNA of the CDR3 is TGCGCCAGCAGTGCCAGGATGAACACTGAAGCTTTCTTT. Translation gives CASSARMNTEAFF.

CDR3 loop: CASSETLPSTQFF. In nucleotides, the CDR3 is TGTGCCAGCAGTGAAACACTCCCATCCACCCAGTTCTTC. J is TRBJ2-1 and V is TRBV6-1; D is undetermined. Germline values: CDR1 MNHNS, CDR2 SASEGT. The CDR3 length is 13 residues. The germline V and J ends were trimmed by 2 bases and 13 bases, with 15 bases remaining between them.

This clone was seen many times. The chain uses TRBV5-1 and TRBJ2-1, with D possibly TRBD2 on 6 matching bases. V lost 7 bases and J lost 3, with 14 bases in between. CDR1 and CDR2 (germline): SGHRS, YFSETQ. CDR3 size: 14 residues. As DNA, the CDR3 is TGCGCCAGCTCGTCGGAGGGTGTCTACAATGAGCAGTTCTTC. Translating it yields CASSSEGVYNEQFF.

The chain employs TRBV28 and TRBJ1-2; D is uncertain. CDR3 length: 14 amino acids. Trimming cost V 7 bases and J 4 bases, with 16 bases left between them. Germline V gene lookup returns CDR1 MDHEN and CDR2 SYDVKM. The CDR3 DNA follows: TGTGCCAGCATCCCTTTGGAGTCCACCTATGGCTACACCTTC. It encodes CASIPLESTYGYTF.

This chain links TRBV19 with TRBJ2-7; 9 bases are shared with TRBD1. There are 13 residues in the CDR3. V dropped 3 bases and J dropped 6; count of bases not matched to a gene: 3. Looked up from germline, CDR1 is LNHDA and CDR2 is SQIVND (reference sequence). CDR3 nucleotide sequence: TGTGCCAGTAGTATGGAGACAGGGGGCGAGCAGTACTTC. Translated, it gives CASSMETGGEQYF.

This clone was detected only once. This rearrangement joins TRBV18 to TRBJ2-5, with D unresolved. Trimming stripped 0 bases from V and 2 bases from J, with 13 bases between. The CDR3 has 16 amino acids. CDR1 and CDR2 from the germline V gene are KGHSH and LQKENI. The CDR3 DNA sequence: TGTGCCAGCTCACCACCGTCGACCGGGCCACAAGAGACCCAGTACTTC. Protein sequence: CASSPPSTGPQETQYF.

V usage is TRBV6-1 and J usage is TRBJ1-2; a weak D match, TRBD1 (5 bases). The CDR3 runs to 16 residues. Germline V gives CDR1 MNHNS, CDR2 SASEGT. V lost 4 bases and J 1 base, leaving 16 bases between the germline ends. The CDR3 bases are TGTGCCAGCAGTGGGGGCCCGGCGGGAGATAACTATGGCTACACCTTC. Protein: CASSGGPAGDNYGYTF.

This rearrangement joins TRBV2 to TRBJ2-1; 9 bases fit TRBD2. Per germline, CDR1 SNHLY and CDR2 FYNNEI. J was trimmed by 7 bases and V by 2 bases; bases with no gene match: 9. CDR3 length: 16 residues. CDR3 protein: CASSELRLAGQNEQFF. In DNA, the CDR3 is TGTGCCAGCAGTGAACTGCGTCTAGCGGGGCAAAATGAGCAGTTCTTC.

This clone has a single count. The chain carries TRBV6-6 and TRBJ2-3; D is uncertain. Germline CDR1 and CDR2: MNHNY and SVGAGI (reference sequence). CDR3 length: 13 amino acids. Deletions cut 7 bases from V and 1 base from J, with 9 bases between. CDR3 sequence reads: CASIGGGTDTQYF. DNA for the CDR3: TGTGCCAGCATAGGTGGAGGCACAGATACGCAGTATTTT.

This clone has just a few counts. The V gene is TRBV5-1, the J gene TRBJ2-7, with 8 bases identical to TRBD1. Germline trimming cut 4 bases from V and 7 bases from J; bases unmatched to any gene: 7. Looked up from germline, CDR1 is SGHRS and CDR2 is YFSETQ. CDR3 length: 13 amino acids. CDR3 nucleotides: TGCGCCAGCAGCCTGGACAGGGCTTGGGAGCAGTACTTC. Translated: CASSLDRAWEQYF.

The chain is built from TRBV28 and TRBJ1-5; TRBD1 matches 7 bases. The CDR3 extends over 15 amino acids. Germline V gene lookup returns CDR1 MDHEN and CDR2 SYDVKM. V shed 2 bases, J shed 6 bases, and the junction held 7 bases outside the gene matches. In DNA, the CDR3 is TGTGCCAGCAGTTTAAGGCTAGGGGGCTTTCAGCCCCAGCATTTT. Protein: CASSLRLGGFQPQHF.

The sample holds one count of this clone. The chain uses TRBV5-8 and TRBJ1-5; D unclear. The CDR3 extends over 14 amino acids. Trimming removed 2 bases from V and 2 bases from J, with 8 bases in between. The germline CDR1 and CDR2 sequences are SGHTS and YDEGEE. CDR3 loop: CASSFSTRNQPQHF. The CDR3 nucleotides are TGTGCCAGCAGCTTTTCAACCCGCAATCAGCCCCAGCATTTT. Drawing the rest from reference TRBV5-8 and TRBJ1-5, the complete variable domain is EAGVTQSPTHLIKTRGQQATLRCSPISGHTSVYWYQQALGLGLQFLLWYDEGEERNRGNFPPRFSGRQFPNYSSELNVNALELEDSALYLCASSFSTRNQPQHFGDGTRLSIL.

This chain uses TRBV18 with TRBJ2-7, with D uncertain. Trimming left V 5 bases short and J 5 bases short, with 13 bases between. The CDR3 extends over 13 amino acids. Germline lookup yields CDR1 KGHSH and CDR2 LQKENI. This CDR3 reads CASSFVIGDEQYF. In nucleotides, the CDR3 is TGTGCCAGCTCATTCGTCATTGGGGACGAGCAGTACTTC. The whole variable domain, filled in from reference TRBV18 and TRBJ2-7, reads NAGVMQNPRHLVRRRGQEARLRCSPMKGHSHVYWYRQLPEEGLKFMVYLQKENIIDESGMPKERFSAEFPKEGPSILRIQQVVRGDSAAYFCASSFVIGDEQYFGPGTRLTVT.

The V gene is TRBV12-2, the J gene TRBJ1-5; TRBD1, as called in the table, went unchecked against the DNA. TRBV12-2 is a listed pseudogene. The CDR3 is 22 amino acids. Written as DNA, the CDR3 is TGTGCAAGTCGCTTAGTGAAGAAGCTTACCGGGACAGGGAAAGATAGCAATCAGCCCCAGCATTTT. It is translated as CASRLVKKLTGTGKDSNQPQHF.